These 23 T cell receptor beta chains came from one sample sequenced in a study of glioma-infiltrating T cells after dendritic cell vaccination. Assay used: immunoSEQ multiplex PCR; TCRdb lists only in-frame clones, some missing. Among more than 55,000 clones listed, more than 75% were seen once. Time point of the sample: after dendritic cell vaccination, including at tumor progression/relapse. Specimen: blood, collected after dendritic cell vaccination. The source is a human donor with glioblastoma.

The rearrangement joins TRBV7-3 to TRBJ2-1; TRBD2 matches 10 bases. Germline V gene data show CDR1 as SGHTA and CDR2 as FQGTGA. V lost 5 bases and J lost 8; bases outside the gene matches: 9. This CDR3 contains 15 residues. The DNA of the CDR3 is TGTGCCAGCAGCCAAAGCGGGGGGGCCTTGGATGAGCAGTTCTTC. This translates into CASSQSGGALDEQFF.

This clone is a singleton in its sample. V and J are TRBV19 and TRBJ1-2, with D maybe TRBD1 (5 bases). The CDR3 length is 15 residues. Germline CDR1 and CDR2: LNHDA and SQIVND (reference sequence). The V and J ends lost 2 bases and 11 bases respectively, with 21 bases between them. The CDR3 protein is CASSIWAGRSHMYTF. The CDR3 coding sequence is TGTGCCAGTAGTATATGGGCAGGGCGAAGCCACATGTACACCTTC.

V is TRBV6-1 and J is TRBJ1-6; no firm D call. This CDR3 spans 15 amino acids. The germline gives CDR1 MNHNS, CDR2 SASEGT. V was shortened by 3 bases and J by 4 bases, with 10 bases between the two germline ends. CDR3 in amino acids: CASSETGSYNSPLHF. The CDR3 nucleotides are TGTGCCAGCAGTGAGACGGGATCGTATAATTCACCCCTCCACTTT.

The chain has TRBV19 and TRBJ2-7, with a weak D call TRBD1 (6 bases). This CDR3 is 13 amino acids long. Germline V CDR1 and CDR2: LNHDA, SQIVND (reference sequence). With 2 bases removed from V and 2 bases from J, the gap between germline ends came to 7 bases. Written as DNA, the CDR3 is TGTGCCAGTAGTATACAGGGGACCTACGAGCAGTACTTC. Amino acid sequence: CASSIQGTYEQYF.

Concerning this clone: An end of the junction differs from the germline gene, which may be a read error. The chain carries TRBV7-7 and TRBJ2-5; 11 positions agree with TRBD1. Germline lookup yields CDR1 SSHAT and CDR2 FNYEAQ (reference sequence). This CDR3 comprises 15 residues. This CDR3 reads CASSLIGQGAETQYF. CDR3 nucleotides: TGTGCTAGCAGCCTTATAGGACAGGGGGCAGAGACCCAGTACTTC. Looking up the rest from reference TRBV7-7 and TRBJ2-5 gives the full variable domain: GAGVSQSPRYKVTKRGQDVTLRCDPISSHATLYWYQQALGQGPEFLTYFNYEAQPDKSGLPSDRFSAERPEGSISTLTIQRTEQRDSAMYRCASSLIGQGAETQYFGPGTRLLVL.

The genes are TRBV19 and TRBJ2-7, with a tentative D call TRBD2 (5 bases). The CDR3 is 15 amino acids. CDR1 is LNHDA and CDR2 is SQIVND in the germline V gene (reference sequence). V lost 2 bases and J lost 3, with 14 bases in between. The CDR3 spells CASSISLAGYYEQYF. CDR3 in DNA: TGTGCCAGTAGTATAAGCCTAGCAGGTTACTACGAGCAGTACTTC.

This CDR3 reads CASTSGGFSGRNEQFF. CDR3 coding DNA: TGTGCCAGCACCAGCGGGGGGTTCTCGGGAAGGAATGAGCAGTTCTTC. The chain uses TRBV9 and TRBJ2-1; 9 nucleotides line up with TRBD2. The V gene's germline CDR1 is SGDLS and CDR2 YYNGEE. This CDR3 comprises 16 residues. V shed 6 bases, J shed 7 bases, and the junction held 14 bases outside the gene matches.

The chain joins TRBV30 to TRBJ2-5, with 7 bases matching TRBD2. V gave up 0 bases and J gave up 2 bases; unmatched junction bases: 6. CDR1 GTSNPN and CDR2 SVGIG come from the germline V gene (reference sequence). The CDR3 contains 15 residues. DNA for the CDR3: TGTGCCTGGAGTGTATTTTCGGGGGGACAAGAGACCCAGTACTTC. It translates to CAWSVFSGGQETQYF.

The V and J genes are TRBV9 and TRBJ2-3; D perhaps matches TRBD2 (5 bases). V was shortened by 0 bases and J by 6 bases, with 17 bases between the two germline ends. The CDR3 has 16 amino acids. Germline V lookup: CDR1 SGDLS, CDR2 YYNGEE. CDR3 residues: CASSVAFRGGEDTQYF. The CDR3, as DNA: TGTGCCAGCAGCGTAGCTTTTCGGGGTGGGGAGGATACGCAGTATTTT.

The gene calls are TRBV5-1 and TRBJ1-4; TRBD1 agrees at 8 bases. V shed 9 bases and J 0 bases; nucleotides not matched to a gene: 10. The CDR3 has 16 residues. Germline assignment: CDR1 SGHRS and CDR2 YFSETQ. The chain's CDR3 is CATRLGQGSTNEKLFF. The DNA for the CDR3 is TGCGCCACTCGGCTTGGACAGGGCTCAACTAATGAAAAACTGTTTTTT.

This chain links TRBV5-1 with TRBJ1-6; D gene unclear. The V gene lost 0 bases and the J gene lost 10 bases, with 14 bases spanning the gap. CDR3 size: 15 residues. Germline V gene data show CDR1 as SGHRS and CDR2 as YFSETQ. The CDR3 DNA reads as TGCGCCAGCAGCTTGGAAGGCCTAACGGGGTCACCCCTCCACTTT. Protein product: CASSLEGLTGSPLHF.

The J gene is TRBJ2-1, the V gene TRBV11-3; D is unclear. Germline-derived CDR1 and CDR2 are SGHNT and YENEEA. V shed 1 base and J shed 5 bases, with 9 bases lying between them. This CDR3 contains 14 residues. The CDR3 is CASSLGSVNNEQFF. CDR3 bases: TGTGCCAGCAGCTTAGGGTCAGTTAACAATGAGCAGTTCTTC.

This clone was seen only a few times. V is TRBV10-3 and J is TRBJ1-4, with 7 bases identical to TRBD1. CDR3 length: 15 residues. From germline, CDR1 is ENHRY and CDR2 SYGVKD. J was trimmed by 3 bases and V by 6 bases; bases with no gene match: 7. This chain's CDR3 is CAIRSGGHANEKLFF. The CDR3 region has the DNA TGTGCCATCAGGTCAGGGGGTCACGCTAATGAAAAACTGTTTTTT.

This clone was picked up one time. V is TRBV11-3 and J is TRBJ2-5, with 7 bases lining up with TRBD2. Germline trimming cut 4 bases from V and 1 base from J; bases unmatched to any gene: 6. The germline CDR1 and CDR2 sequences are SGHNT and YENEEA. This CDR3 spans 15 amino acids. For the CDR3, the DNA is TGTGCCAGCAGCTGGGAGGGCGTGAGCCAAGAGACCCAGTACTTC. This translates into CASSWEGVSQETQYF.

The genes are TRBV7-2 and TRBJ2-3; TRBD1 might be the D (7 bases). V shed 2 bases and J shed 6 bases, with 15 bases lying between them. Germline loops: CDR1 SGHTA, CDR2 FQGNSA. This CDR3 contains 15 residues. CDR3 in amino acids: CASSLMGQGGDTQYF. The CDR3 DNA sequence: TGTGCCAGCAGCTTAATGGGGCAGGGGGGCGATACGCAGTATTTT.

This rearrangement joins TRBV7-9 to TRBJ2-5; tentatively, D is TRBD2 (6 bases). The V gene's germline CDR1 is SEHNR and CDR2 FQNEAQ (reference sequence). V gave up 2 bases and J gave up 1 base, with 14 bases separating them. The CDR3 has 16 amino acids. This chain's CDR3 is CASSLSVGGTQETQYF. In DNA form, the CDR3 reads TGTGCCAGCAGCTTATCTGTTGGGGGGACCCAAGAGACCCAGTACTTC.

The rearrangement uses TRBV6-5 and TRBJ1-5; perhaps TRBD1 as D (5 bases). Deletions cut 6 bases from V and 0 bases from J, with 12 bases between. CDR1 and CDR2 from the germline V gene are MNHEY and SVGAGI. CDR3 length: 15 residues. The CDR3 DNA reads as TGTGCCAGCAGGCCAGGGCTAGGTAGCAATCAGCCCCAGCATTTT. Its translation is CASRPGLGSNQPQHF.

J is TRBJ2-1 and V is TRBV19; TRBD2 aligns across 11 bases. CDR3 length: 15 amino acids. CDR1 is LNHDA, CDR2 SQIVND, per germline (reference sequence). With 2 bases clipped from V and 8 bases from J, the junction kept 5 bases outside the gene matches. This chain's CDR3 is CASSIFGTSGDEQFF. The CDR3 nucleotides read TGTGCCAGTAGTATATTCGGGACTAGCGGCGATGAGCAGTTCTTC.

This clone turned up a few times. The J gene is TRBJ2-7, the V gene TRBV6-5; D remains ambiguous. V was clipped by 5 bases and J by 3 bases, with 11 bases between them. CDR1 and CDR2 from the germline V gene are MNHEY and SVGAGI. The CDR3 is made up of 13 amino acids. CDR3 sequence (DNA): TGTGCCAGCAGTGTAGAGCTCTACTACGAGCAGTACTTC. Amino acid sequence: CASSVELYYEQYF.

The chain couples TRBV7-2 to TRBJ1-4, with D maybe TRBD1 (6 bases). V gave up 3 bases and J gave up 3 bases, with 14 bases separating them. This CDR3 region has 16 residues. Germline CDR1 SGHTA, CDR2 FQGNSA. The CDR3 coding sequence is TGTGCCAGCAGCTTTTGGGGGCCGAAGGCTAATGAAAAACTGTTTTTT. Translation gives CASSFWGPKANEKLFF.

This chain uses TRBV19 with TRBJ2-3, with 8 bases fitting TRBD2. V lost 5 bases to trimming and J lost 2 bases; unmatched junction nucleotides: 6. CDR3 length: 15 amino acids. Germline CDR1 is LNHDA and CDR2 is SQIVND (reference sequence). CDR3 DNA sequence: TGTGCCAGTAGTTTCCGACTAGCGATCACAGATACGCAGTATTTT. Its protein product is CASSFRLAITDTQYF.

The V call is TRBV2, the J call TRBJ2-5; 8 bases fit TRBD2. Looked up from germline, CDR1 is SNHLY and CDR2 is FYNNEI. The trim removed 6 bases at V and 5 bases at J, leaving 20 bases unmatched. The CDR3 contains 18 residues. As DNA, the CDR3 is TGTGCCAGCAGGAGGGCGGGACTAGGAGAAACCCACCTCGAGACCCAGTACTTC. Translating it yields CASRRAGLGETHLETQYF.

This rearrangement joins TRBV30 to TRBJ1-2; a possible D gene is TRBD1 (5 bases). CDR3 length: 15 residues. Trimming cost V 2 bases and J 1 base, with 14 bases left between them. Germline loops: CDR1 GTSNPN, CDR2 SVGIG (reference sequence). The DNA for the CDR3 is TGTGCCTGGAGTATTTTTTTGGGACTTAACTATGGCTACACCTTC. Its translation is CAWSIFLGLNYGYTF.